This T cell receptor beta chain was captured by sequencing in a study of T cell responses to AZD1222 COVID-19 vaccine. Points from the study as a whole: Most donors were white British and more were female, and clonal diversity was possibly underestimated. Baseline antibody screening turned up just six seropositive AZD1222 recipients.

Germline V gene sequence: CDR1 SEHNR, CDR2 FQNEAQ (reference sequence). There are 13 residues in the CDR3. The V end lost 5 bases, the J end lost 1 base, and 8 bases lay between the germline ends. Data came from immunoSEQ multiplex PCR; TCRdb stores just in-frame clones and leaves some out. Of more than 100,000 clones detected, about 85% appear once; the ten largest clones hold around 2.5%. In this sample, this clone turned up once. Its antigen is as yet unknown. Second doses that came at about 4 or about 12 weeks were put together. The sample consisted of peripheral blood, taken 28 days after the second AZD1222 dose. The chain is built from TRBV7-9 and TRBJ1-1; D ambiguous. The clonotype was recovered from an adult who received the AZD1222 COVID-19 vaccine. The CDR3 nucleotides read TGTGCCAGCAGCAAAGAAGGGAACACTGAAGCTTTCTTT. Protein sequence: CASSKEGNTEAFF.